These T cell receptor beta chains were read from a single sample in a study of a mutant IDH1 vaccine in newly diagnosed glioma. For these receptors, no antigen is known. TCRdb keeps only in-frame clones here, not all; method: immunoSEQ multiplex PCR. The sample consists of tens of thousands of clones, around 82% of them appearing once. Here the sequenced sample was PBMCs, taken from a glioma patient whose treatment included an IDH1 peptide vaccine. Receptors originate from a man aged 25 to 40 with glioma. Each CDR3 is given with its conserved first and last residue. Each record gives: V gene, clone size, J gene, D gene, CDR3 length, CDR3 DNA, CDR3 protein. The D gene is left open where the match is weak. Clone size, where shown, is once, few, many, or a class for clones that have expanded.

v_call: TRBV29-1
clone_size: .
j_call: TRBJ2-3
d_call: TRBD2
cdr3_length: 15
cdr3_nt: TGCAGCGTGGCCGGGACTAGCGGAAACACAGATACGCAGTATTTT
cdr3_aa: CSVAGTSGNTDTQYF

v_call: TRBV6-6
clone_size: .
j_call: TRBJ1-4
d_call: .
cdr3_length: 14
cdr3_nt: TGTGCCAGCAGTGGCCGGGAGAAAAATGAAAAACTGTTTTTT
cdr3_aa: CASSGREKNEKLFF

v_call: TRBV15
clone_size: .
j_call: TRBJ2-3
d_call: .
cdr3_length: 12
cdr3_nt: TGTGCCACCAGCAGAGCTTCAGGCACGCAGTATTTT
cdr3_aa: CATSRASGTQYF

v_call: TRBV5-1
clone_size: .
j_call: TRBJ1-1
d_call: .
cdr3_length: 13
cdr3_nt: TGCGCCAGCGGCTCGGGCCAGAACACTGAAGCTTTCTTT
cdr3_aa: CASGSGQNTEAFF

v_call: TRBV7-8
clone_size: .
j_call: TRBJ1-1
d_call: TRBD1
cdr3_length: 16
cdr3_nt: TGTGCCAGCAGCCCGGGACAGGGAAGGAGGAACACTGAAGCTTTCTTT
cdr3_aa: CASSPGQGRRNTEAFF

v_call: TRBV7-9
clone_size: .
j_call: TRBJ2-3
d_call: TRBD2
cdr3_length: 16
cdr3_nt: TGTGCCACCCGGGGGGAGGGAAAGGGTTTCACAGATACGCAGTATTTT
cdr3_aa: CATRGEGKGFTDTQYF

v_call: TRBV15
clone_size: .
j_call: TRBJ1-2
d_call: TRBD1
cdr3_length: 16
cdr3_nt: TGTGCCACCAGCCCCACCCGGGACAGGGGGCCAGAGGGCTACACCTTC
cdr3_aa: CATSPTRDRGPEGYTF

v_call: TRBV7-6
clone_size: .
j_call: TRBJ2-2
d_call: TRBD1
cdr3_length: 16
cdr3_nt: TGTGCCAGCAGCTTAGTAGGGACAGGGTCCACCGGGGAGCTGTTTTTT
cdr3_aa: CASSLVGTGSTGELFF

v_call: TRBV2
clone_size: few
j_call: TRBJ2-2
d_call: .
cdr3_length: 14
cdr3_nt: TGTGCCAGCAGCCTTACACCGAACACCGGGGAGCTGTTTTTT
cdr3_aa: CASSLTPNTGELFF

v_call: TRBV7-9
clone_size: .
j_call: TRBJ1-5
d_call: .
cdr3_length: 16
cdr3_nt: TGTGCCAGCAGCCTGGTGGGGGCAGGGACCAATCAGCCCCAGCATTTT
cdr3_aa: CASSLVGAGTNQPQHF

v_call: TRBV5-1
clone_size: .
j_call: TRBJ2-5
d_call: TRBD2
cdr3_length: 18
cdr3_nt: TGCGCCAGCAGCTTGTCGACTAGCGGGAGTGGTTATTTAGAGACCCAGTACTTC
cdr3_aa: CASSLSTSGSGYLETQYF

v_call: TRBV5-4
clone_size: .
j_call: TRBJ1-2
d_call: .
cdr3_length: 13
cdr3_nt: TGTGCCAGCACCAGGACAGCTGACTATGGCTACACCTTC
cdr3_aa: CASTRTADYGYTF

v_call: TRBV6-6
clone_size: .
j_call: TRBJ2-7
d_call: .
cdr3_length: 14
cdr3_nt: TGTGCCAGCAGTTACACCCGGGACGCCTACGAGCAGTACTTC
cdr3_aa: CASSYTRDAYEQYF

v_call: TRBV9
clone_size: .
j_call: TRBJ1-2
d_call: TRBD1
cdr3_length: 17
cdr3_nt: TGTGCCAGCCGCGACCTTACAGGGGGGGGTATCTTCTATGGCTACACCTTC
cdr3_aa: CASRDLTGGGIFYGYTF

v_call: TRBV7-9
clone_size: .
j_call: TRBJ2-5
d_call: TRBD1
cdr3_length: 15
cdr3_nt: TGTGCCAGCAGCCCGAGGGACAGGGCCGGGGAGACCCAGTACTTC
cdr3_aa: CASSPRDRAGETQYF

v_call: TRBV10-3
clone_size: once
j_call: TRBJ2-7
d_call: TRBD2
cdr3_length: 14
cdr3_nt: TGTGCCTCCCGGGAGGGAGCGGGAGTAAGATCTTCGGGCTTC
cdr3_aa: CASREGAGVRSSGF

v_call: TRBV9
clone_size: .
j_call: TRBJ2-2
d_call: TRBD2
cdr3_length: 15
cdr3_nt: TGTGCCAGCAGCGAGCTAGCGGGAAGTACCGGGGAGCTGTTTTTT
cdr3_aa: CASSELAGSTGELFF

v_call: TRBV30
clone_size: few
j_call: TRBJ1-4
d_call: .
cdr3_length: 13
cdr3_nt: TGTGCCTGGAGTGGACAGTCGAATGAAAAACTGTTTTTT
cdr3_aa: CAWSGQSNEKLFF

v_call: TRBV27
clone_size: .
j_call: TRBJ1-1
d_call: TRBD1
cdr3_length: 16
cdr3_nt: TGTGCCAGCAGCCGCTGGGGACAGACCTTGAACACTGAAGCTTTCTTT
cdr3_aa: CASSRWGQTLNTEAFF

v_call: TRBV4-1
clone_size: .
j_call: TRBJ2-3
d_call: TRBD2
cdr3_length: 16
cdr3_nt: TGCGCCAGCAGCCCCTCTGCTAGCGGGAGAGGAGGTACGCAGTATTTT
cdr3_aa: CASSPSASGRGGTQYF

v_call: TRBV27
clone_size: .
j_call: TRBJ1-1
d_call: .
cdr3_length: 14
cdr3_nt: TGTGCCAGCAGTTGGACAGTTATGAACACTGAAGCTTTCTTT
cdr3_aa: CASSWTVMNTEAFF

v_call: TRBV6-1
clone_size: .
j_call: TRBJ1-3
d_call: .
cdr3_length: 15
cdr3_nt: TGTGCCAGCAGTGAAGGGTTTTACTCTGGAAACACCATATATTTT
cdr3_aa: CASSEGFYSGNTIYF

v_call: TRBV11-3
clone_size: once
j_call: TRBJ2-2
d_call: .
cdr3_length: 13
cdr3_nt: TGTGCCAGCAGCAACCTTAACGCCGGGGAGCTGTTTTTT
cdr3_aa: CASSNLNAGELFF

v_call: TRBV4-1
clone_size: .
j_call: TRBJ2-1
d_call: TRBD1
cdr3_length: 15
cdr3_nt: TGCGCCAGCAGCCCCCGGGACAGGCCGTACAATGAGCAGTTCTTC
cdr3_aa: CASSPRDRPYNEQFF

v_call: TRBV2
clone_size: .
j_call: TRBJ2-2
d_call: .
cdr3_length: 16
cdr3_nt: TGTGCCAGCAGTGAAGCGGCGCGGGCAAACACCGGGGAGCTGTTTTTT
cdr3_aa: CASSEAARANTGELFF

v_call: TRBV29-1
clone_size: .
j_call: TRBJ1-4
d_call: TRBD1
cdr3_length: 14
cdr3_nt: TGCAGCGTCTCCTTAAGGGGGCTTAATGAAAAACTGTTTTTT
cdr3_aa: CSVSLRGLNEKLFF

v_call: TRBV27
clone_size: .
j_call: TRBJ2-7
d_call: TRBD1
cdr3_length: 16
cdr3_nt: TGTGCCAGCAGTCACGATCCGGGACAGAGGCTGGACGAGCAGTACTTC
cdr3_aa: CASSHDPGQRLDEQYF

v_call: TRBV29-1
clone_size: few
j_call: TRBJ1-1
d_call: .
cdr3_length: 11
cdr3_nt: TGCAGCGTCCGGGAGAACACTGAAGCTTTCTTT
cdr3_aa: CSVRENTEAFF